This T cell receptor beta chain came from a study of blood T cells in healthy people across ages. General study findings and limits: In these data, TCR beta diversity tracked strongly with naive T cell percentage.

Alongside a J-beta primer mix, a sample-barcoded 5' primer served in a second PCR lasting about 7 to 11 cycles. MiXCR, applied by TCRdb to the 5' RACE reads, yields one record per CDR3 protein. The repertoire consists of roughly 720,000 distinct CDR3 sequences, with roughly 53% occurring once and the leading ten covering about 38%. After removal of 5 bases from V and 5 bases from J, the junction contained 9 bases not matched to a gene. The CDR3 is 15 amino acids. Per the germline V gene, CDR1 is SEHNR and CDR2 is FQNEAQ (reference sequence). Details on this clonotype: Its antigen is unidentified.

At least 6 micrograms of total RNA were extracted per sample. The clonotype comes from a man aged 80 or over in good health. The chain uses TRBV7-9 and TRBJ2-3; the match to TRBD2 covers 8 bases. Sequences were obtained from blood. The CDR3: CASSRREGRGDTQYF. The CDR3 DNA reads TGTGCCAGCAGCCGACGGGAGGGCCGGGGAGATACGCAGTATTTT.